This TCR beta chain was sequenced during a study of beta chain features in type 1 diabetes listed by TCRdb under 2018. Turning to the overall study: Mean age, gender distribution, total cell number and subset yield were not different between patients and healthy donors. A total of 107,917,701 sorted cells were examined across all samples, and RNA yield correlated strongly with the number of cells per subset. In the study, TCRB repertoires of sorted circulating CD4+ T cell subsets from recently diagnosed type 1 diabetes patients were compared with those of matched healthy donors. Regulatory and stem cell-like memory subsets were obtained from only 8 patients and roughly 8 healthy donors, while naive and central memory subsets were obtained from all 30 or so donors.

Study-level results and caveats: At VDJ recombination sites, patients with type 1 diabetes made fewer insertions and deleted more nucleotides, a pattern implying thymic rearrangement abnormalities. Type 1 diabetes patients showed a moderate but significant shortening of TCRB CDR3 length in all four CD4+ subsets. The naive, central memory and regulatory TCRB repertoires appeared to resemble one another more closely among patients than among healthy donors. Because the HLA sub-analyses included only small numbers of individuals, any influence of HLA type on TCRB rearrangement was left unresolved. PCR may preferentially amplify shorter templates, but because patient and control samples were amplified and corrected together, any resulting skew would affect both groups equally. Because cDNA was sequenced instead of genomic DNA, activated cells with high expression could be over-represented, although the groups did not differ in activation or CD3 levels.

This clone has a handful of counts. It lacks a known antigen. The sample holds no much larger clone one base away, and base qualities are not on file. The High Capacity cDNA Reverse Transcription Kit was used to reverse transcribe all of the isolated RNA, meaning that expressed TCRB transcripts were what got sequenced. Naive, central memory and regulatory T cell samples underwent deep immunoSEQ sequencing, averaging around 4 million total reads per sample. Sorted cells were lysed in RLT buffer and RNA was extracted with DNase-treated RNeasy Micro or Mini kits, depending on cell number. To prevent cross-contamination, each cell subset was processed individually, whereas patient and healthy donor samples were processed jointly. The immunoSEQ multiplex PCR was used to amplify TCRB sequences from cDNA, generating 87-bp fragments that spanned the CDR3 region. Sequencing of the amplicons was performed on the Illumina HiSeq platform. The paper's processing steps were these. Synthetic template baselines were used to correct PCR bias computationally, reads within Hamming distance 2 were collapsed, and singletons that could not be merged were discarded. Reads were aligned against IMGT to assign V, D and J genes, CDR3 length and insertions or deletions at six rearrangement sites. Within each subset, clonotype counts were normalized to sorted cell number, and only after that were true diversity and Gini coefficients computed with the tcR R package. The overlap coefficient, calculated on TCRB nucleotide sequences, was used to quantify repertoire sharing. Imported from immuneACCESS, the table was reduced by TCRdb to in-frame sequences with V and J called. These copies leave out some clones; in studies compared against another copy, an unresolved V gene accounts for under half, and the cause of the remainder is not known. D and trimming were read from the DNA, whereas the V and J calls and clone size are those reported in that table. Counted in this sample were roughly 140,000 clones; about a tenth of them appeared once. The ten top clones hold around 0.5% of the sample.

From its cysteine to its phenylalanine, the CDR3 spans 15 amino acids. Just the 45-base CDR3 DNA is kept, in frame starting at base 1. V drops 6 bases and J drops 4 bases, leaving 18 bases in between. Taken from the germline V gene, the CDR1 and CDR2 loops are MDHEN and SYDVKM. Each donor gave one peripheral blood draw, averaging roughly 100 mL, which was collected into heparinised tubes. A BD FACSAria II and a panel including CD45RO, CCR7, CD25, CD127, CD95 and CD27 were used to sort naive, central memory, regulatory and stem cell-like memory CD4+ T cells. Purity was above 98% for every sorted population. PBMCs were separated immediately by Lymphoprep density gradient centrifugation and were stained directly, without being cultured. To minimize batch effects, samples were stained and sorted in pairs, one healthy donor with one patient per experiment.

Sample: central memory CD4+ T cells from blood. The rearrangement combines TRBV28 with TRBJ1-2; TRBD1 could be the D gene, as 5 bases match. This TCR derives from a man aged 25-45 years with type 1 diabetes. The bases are TGTGCCAGCAGCCCTGACGGGGGGGGACGCTATGGCTACACCTTC. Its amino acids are CASSPDGGGRYGYTF.